This entry describes one T cell receptor (beta chain). The data were obtained in a study of preoperative IRX-2 immunotherapy in early breast cancer. Libraries were prepared by immunoSEQ multiplex PCR; TCRdb keeps only in-frame clonotypes and omits some of them. The sample lists around 57,000 clones; approximately 94% were seen once. The germline V and J ends were trimmed by 7 bases and 2 bases, with 12 bases remaining between them. The germline CDR1 and CDR2 sequences are MNHEY and SVGAGI. CDR3 length equals 15 residues. Specified treatment: preoperative locoregional IRX-2 cytokine immunotherapy. Preoperative locoregional IRX-2 cytokine immunotherapy was tested in the phase Ib source study.

The chain links TRBV6-5 to TRBJ2-6, with no clear D. This material was acquired from a patient treated with IRX-2 immunotherapy. The TCR was taken from a human donor with breast cancer. The CDR3 coding sequence is TGTGCCAGCAAAGTCCCGGGTCCTGGGGCCAACGTCCTGACTTTC. Translating it yields CASKVPGPGANVLTF.